This T cell receptor beta chain was sequenced for a study of shared clonotypes between healthy human individuals. Study results and limitations: Represented diversity, genetic and exposure-history alike, was limited by few donors.

Looked up from germline, CDR1 is SGHDT and CDR2 is YYEEEE. V dropped 2 bases and J dropped 7; count of bases not matched to a gene: 7. The CDR3 is 14 amino acids. Into CD45RA+ naive and CD45RA-negative memory subsets, the CD4+ cells were split. Concerning this clone itself: Antigen: not known.

TCRdb's table, derived via immunoSEQ multiplex PCR, lists solely in-frame clones and lacks some. This table has hundreds of thousands of clones, approximately 73% appearing once. This sequence joins TRBV5-6 and TRBJ1-2; 8 bases are a match to TRBD1. The sequenced material came from memory CD4+ T cells sorted from blood. The sample's subset: CD45RA-negative fraction. This receptor was identified in a woman in her 30s in good health. The CDR3 DNA follows: TGTGCCAGCAGCTTCTTGGACAGGGAGGGTGGCTACACCTTC. Translated, it gives CASSFLDREGGYTF.